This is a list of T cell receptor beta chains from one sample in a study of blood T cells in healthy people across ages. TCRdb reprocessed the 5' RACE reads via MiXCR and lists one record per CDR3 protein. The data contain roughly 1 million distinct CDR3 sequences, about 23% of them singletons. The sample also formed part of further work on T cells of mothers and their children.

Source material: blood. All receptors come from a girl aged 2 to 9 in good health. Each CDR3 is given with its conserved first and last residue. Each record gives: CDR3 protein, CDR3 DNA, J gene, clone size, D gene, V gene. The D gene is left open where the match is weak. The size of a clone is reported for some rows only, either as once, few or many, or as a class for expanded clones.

CDR3 protein: CASSPTSTIAYNEQFF
CDR3 DNA: TGCGCCAGCAGCCCGACTAGTACTATCGCCTACAATGAGCAGTTCTTC
J gene: TRBJ2-1
clone size: NA
D gene: NA
V gene: TRBV5-1

CDR3 protein: CASSPRQGADTQYF
CDR3 DNA: TGTGCCAGCAGCCCTAGACAGGGGGCAGATACGCAGTATTTT
J gene: TRBJ2-3
clone size: few
D gene: TRBD1
V gene: TRBV7-2

CDR3 protein: CASSLGVGKNIQYF
CDR3 DNA: TGCGCCAGCAGCTTGGGGGTCGGCAAAAACATTCAGTACTTC
J gene: TRBJ2-4
clone size: few
D gene: NA
V gene: TRBV5-1

CDR3 protein: CASSYRDHYGYTF
CDR3 DNA: TGTGCCAGCAGTTACAGGGATCACTATGGCTACACCTTC
J gene: TRBJ1-2
clone size: NA
D gene: NA
V gene: TRBV7-8

CDR3 protein: CSVARGTEAFF
CDR3 DNA: TGCAGCGTTGCTCGGGGGACTGAAGCTTTCTTT
J gene: TRBJ1-1
clone size: NA
D gene: NA
V gene: TRBV29-1

CDR3 protein: CASSPQGARGGYTF
CDR3 DNA: TGTGCCAGCAGTCCACAGGGGGCTCGAGGTGGCTACACCTTC
J gene: TRBJ1-2
clone size: few
D gene: TRBD1
V gene: TRBV12-3/TRBV12-4

CDR3 protein: CASSLALPLVDTEAFF
CDR3 DNA: TGTGCCAGCAGTTTAGCGCTCCCGCTCGTGGACACTGAAGCTTTCTTT
J gene: TRBJ1-1
clone size: NA
D gene: NA
V gene: TRBV12-3/TRBV12-4

CDR3 protein: CSAGRGRGYEQYF
CDR3 DNA: TGCAGTGCGGGGCGGGGAAGGGGCTACGAGCAGTACTTC
J gene: TRBJ2-7
clone size: few
D gene: NA
V gene: TRBV20-1

CDR3 protein: CASSLEGLGNTIYF
CDR3 DNA: TGTGCCAGCAGTTTAGAGGGGCTGGGAAACACCATATATTTT
J gene: TRBJ1-3
clone size: NA
D gene: NA
V gene: TRBV28

CDR3 protein: CSVPLAGAYNEQFF
CDR3 DNA: TGCAGCGTACCCCTAGCGGGAGCCTACAATGAGCAGTTCTTC
J gene: TRBJ2-1
clone size: NA
D gene: TRBD2
V gene: TRBV29-1

CDR3 protein: CASSPDGELFF
CDR3 DNA: TGTGCCAGCTCCCCGGACGGGGAGCTGTTTTTT
J gene: TRBJ2-2
clone size: NA
D gene: NA
V gene: TRBV12-3/TRBV12-4

CDR3 protein: CSHRGWEYNEQFF
CDR3 DNA: TGCAGTCACAGAGGATGGGAATACAATGAGCAGTTCTTC
J gene: TRBJ2-1
clone size: few
D gene: NA
V gene: TRBV20-1

CDR3 protein: CASLGMGTRNNEQFF
CDR3 DNA: TGTGCCTCCCTAGGCATGGGGACTAGAAACAATGAGCAGTTCTTC
J gene: TRBJ2-1
clone size: NA
D gene: TRBD2
V gene: TRBV10-3

CDR3 protein: CASSVIREKLFF
CDR3 DNA: TGTGCCAGCAGCGTAATTCGGGAAAAACTGTTTTTT
J gene: TRBJ1-4
clone size: few
D gene: NA
V gene: TRBV11-3

CDR3 protein: CATRQGTLNEQYF
CDR3 DNA: TGTGCCACCCGACAGGGTACCCTCAACGAGCAGTACTTC
J gene: TRBJ2-7
clone size: few
D gene: TRBD1
V gene: TRBV12-3/TRBV12-4

CDR3 protein: CASSVVGYNEQFF
CDR3 DNA: TGTGCCAGCAGCGTCGTCGGCTACAATGAGCAGTTCTTC
J gene: TRBJ2-1
clone size: NA
D gene: NA
V gene: TRBV9

CDR3 protein: CASSQQGGHYEQYF
CDR3 DNA: TGTGCCAGCAGCCAGCAAGGCGGCCACTACGAGCAGTACTTC
J gene: TRBJ2-7
clone size: many
D gene: NA
V gene: TRBV3-1

CDR3 protein: CVSSSPTGQGQGYTF
CDR3 DNA: TGTGTCAGCAGTTCCCCTACGGGACAGGGGCAAGGCTACACCTTC
J gene: TRBJ1-2
clone size: few
D gene: TRBD1
V gene: TRBV6-6

CDR3 protein: CASRLGTSAVAGELFF
CDR3 DNA: TGTGCCAGCAGACTAGGGACTAGTGCAGTTGCCGGGGAGCTGTTTTTT
J gene: TRBJ2-2
clone size: few
D gene: TRBD2
V gene: TRBV6-6

CDR3 protein: CASSFSGGPDGEQYF
CDR3 DNA: TGCGCCAGCAGCTTCAGCGGGGGTCCGGATGGGGAGCAGTACTTC
J gene: TRBJ2-7
clone size: NA
D gene: TRBD2
V gene: TRBV5-1

CDR3 protein: CASSLALAGLYEQYF
CDR3 DNA: TGCGCCAGCAGCTTGGCACTAGCGGGGCTATACGAGCAGTACTTC
J gene: TRBJ2-7
clone size: few
D gene: TRBD2
V gene: TRBV5-1

CDR3 protein: CASSLRSWGGLNYGYTF
CDR3 DNA: TGTGCCAGCAGCTTGCGTTCTTGGGGCGGCCTCAACTATGGCTACACCTTC
J gene: TRBJ1-2
clone size: few
D gene: NA
V gene: TRBV5-5

CDR3 protein: CSVDRDGYEAFF
CDR3 DNA: TGCAGCGTTGATAGAGACGGTTATGAAGCTTTCTTT
J gene: TRBJ1-1
clone size: NA
D gene: NA
V gene: TRBV29-1

CDR3 protein: CASSQEGPWADTQYF
CDR3 DNA: TGTGCCAGCAGCCAAGAGGGCCCCTGGGCAGATACGCAGTATTTT
J gene: TRBJ2-3
clone size: NA
D gene: NA
V gene: TRBV4-2

CDR3 protein: CASSERPAPVDNEQFF
CDR3 DNA: TGTGCCAGCAGTGAAAGGCCGGCGCCAGTGGACAATGAGCAGTTCTTC
J gene: TRBJ2-1
clone size: NA
D gene: NA
V gene: TRBV6-1

CDR3 protein: CASSSTDRGYGYTF
CDR3 DNA: TGTGCCAGCAGTTCCACGGACAGGGGGTATGGCTACACCTTC
J gene: TRBJ1-2
clone size: NA
D gene: TRBD1
V gene: TRBV27

CDR3 protein: CSAKLAADTQYF
CDR3 DNA: TGCAGTGCCAAACTAGCTGCAGATACGCAGTATTTT
J gene: TRBJ2-3
clone size: NA
D gene: NA
V gene: TRBV20-1

CDR3 protein: CASSQAGNYGYTF
CDR3 DNA: TGTGCCAGCAGCCAAGCAGGGAACTATGGCTACACCTTC
J gene: TRBJ1-2
clone size: NA
D gene: NA
V gene: TRBV4-1

CDR3 protein: CASSYSPGQGKTGELFF
CDR3 DNA: TGTGCCAGCAGCTATTCCCCGGGACAGGGAAAGACCGGGGAGCTGTTTTTT
J gene: TRBJ2-2
clone size: NA
D gene: TRBD1
V gene: TRBV12-3/TRBV12-4

CDR3 protein: CASSFGGGRGGYTF
CDR3 DNA: TGTGCCAGCAGTTTTGGGGGCGGGAGAGGTGGCTACACCTTC
J gene: TRBJ1-2
clone size: NA
D gene: NA
V gene: TRBV27

CDR3 protein: CASSLGGGVGELFF
CDR3 DNA: TGTGCCAGCAGTTTAGGAGGGGGCGTCGGGGAGCTGTTTTTT
J gene: TRBJ2-2
clone size: few
D gene: NA
V gene: TRBV27

CDR3 protein: CASSYSNTSLNYGYTF
CDR3 DNA: TGTGCCAGCAGTTACTCGAATACCAGCTTAAACTATGGCTACACCTTC
J gene: TRBJ1-2
clone size: once
D gene: NA
V gene: TRBV6-5

CDR3 protein: CASRPELTFGSDTQYF
CDR3 DNA: TGTGCCAGCAGGCCGGAGCTGACCTTCGGGTCAGATACGCAGTATTTT
J gene: TRBJ2-3
clone size: NA
D gene: NA
V gene: TRBV6-9

CDR3 protein: CSVPREETQYF
CDR3 DNA: TGCAGCGTTCCACGGGAAGAGACCCAGTACTTC
J gene: TRBJ2-5
clone size: NA
D gene: NA
V gene: TRBV29-1

CDR3 protein: CASSYKSGTFEETQYF
CDR3 DNA: TGTGCCAGCAGTTATAAGAGCGGCACCTTCGAAGAGACCCAGTACTTC
J gene: TRBJ2-5
clone size: NA
D gene: NA
V gene: TRBV27

CDR3 protein: CASSLRLRYTGELFF
CDR3 DNA: TGTGCCAGCAGTTTAAGGTTAAGATACACCGGGGAGCTGTTTTTT
J gene: TRBJ2-2
clone size: NA
D gene: NA
V gene: TRBV6-2/TRBV6-3

CDR3 protein: CASSTGVSYEQYF
CDR3 DNA: TGTGCCAGCAGTACAGGGGTCTCCTACGAGCAGTACTTC
J gene: TRBJ2-7
clone size: few
D gene: TRBD1
V gene: TRBV27

CDR3 protein: CASRGTGSNTGELFF
CDR3 DNA: TGTGCCAGCAGGGGGACAGGGTCGAACACCGGGGAGCTGTTTTTT
J gene: TRBJ2-2
clone size: NA
D gene: TRBD1
V gene: TRBV7-3

CDR3 protein: CASSYSLQGPSSYEQYF
CDR3 DNA: TGCGCCAGCAGCTACTCCCTACAGGGGCCCAGCTCCTACGAGCAGTACTTC
J gene: TRBJ2-7
clone size: few
D gene: TRBD1
V gene: TRBV4-3

CDR3 protein: CSAPPRGMGGEQYF
CDR3 DNA: TGCAGTGCTCCCCCCCGGGGTATGGGTGGCGAGCAGTACTTC
J gene: TRBJ2-7
clone size: NA
D gene: NA
V gene: TRBV20-1

CDR3 protein: CASSLVTGMGGGTEAFF
CDR3 DNA: TGTGCCAGCAGTTTAGTGACAGGAATGGGGGGAGGCACTGAAGCTTTCTTT
J gene: TRBJ1-1
clone size: few
D gene: NA
V gene: TRBV12-3/TRBV12-4

CDR3 protein: CASSFRLAGAKMKNEQYF
CDR3 DNA: TGTGCCAGCAGCTTTCGACTAGCGGGAGCCAAAATGAAAAACGAGCAGTACTTC
J gene: TRBJ2-7
clone size: NA
D gene: TRBD2
V gene: TRBV7-4

CDR3 protein: CSLNRDRTDTQYF
CDR3 DNA: TGCAGCCTAAACAGGGACCGCACAGATACGCAGTATTTT
J gene: TRBJ2-3
clone size: few
D gene: NA
V gene: TRBV29-1

CDR3 protein: CASSLGGFNQETQYF
CDR3 DNA: TGTGCCAGCAGTTTGGGGGGCTTTAACCAAGAGACCCAGTACTTC
J gene: TRBJ2-5
clone size: few
D gene: NA
V gene: TRBV28

CDR3 protein: CASSVAVAGGQNIQYF
CDR3 DNA: TGTGCCAGCAGCGTAGCTGTGGCAGGGGGCCAAAACATTCAGTACTTC
J gene: TRBJ2-4
clone size: NA
D gene: TRBD1
V gene: TRBV9

CDR3 protein: CASPPRGGQSFQETQYF
CDR3 DNA: TGTGCCAGCCCACCACGCGGGGGACAATCCTTCCAAGAGACCCAGTACTTC
J gene: TRBJ2-5
clone size: NA
D gene: NA
V gene: TRBV18

CDR3 protein: CASSAAAGSLEQYF
CDR3 DNA: TGTGCCAGCAGCGCGGCAGCAGGGAGTCTCGAGCAGTACTTC
J gene: TRBJ2-7
clone size: NA
D gene: NA
V gene: TRBV9

CDR3 protein: CAYRTFRGEAEKLFF
CDR3 DNA: TGTGCCTACAGAACCTTTCGGGGCGAGGCTGAAAAACTGTTTTTT
J gene: TRBJ1-4
clone size: NA
D gene: NA
V gene: TRBV2

CDR3 protein: CSATTGRSYEQYF
CDR3 DNA: TGCAGCGCTACGACAGGACGATCCTACGAGCAGTACTTC
J gene: TRBJ2-7
clone size: few
D gene: NA
V gene: TRBV29-1